These 12 T cell receptor beta chains share one sample of origin, sequenced in a study of blood T cell repertoires in COVID-19. Data came from immunoSEQ multiplex PCR; TCRdb stores just in-frame clones and leaves some out. The top ten clones hold around 2.1% of a sample with 310,000 or so clones, around 88% of them seen once. Sequences were obtained from peripheral blood. These receptors all come from a woman aged 25-40 years who had recovered from COVID-19.

The chain couples TRBV27 to TRBJ2-7; the D is unclear. The CDR3 sequence is 13 residues long. Germline CDR1 reads MNHEY; CDR2 reads SMNVEV (reference sequence). Deletions cut 0 bases from V and 2 bases from J, with 5 bases between. CDR3 loop: CASSLSVTYEQYF. The CDR3 DNA follows: TGTGCCAGCAGTTTATCCGTAACCTACGAGCAGTACTTC.

The chain recombines TRBV7-8 with TRBJ1-2; D gene ambiguous. The CDR3 length is 14 residues. V was pared by 2 bases and J by 0 bases, with 7 bases between. From germline, CDR1 is SGHVS and CDR2 FQNEAQ. DNA of the CDR3: TGTGCCAGCAGCTTAAACAACCCTAACTATGGCTACACCTTC. Translating it yields CASSLNNPNYGYTF. The whole variable domain, filled in from reference TRBV7-8 and TRBJ1-2, reads GAGVSQSPRYKVAKRGQDVALRCDPISGHVSLFWYQQALGQGPEFLTYFQNEAQLDKSGLPSDRFFAERPEGSVSTLKIQRTQQEDSAVYLCASSLNNPNYGYTFGSGTRLTVV.

The J gene is TRBJ1-2, the V gene TRBV2, with TRBD1 matching 7 bases. V shed 3 bases and J 5 bases; nucleotides not matched to a gene: 6. The CDR3 runs 14 residues. Looked up from germline, CDR1 is SNHLY and CDR2 is FYNNEI. Written as DNA, the CDR3 is TGTGCCAGCAGTGACAACAGGGGCGGGTATGGCTACACCTTC. This codes for CASSDNRGGYGYTF.

This clone showed up just once. The chain recombines TRBV2 with TRBJ1-1, with D uncertain. Germline V gene lookup returns CDR1 SNHLY and CDR2 FYNNEI. This CDR3 comprises 14 residues. V was shortened by 2 bases and J by 4 bases, with 11 bases between the two germline ends. CDR3 coding DNA: TGTGCCAGCAGTGAAAGAAGAACTATCACTGAAGCTTTCTTT. It encodes CASSERRTITEAFF.

V usage is TRBV2 and J usage is TRBJ1-2; maybe TRBD1 (6 bases). V lost 6 bases, J lost 2 bases, and 10 bases lay in between. Germline CDR1 SNHLY, CDR2 FYNNEI. The length of the CDR3 is 13 residues. CDR3: CASSRQENYGYTF. In nucleotides, the CDR3 is TGTGCCAGCAGCCGACAGGAAAACTATGGCTACACCTTC.

The rearrangement links TRBV6-1 to TRBJ1-2; D call uncertain. Between the trimmed V and J ends, which lost 0 bases and 4 bases, there was a span of 9 bases. Germline CDR1 MNHNS, CDR2 SASEGT. The CDR3 length is 14 residues. The CDR3 reads CASSEAPGGYGYTF. The DNA of the CDR3 is TGTGCCAGCAGTGAAGCACCGGGTGGCTATGGCTACACCTTC.

The chain is built from TRBV6-5 and TRBJ2-1; 9 nucleotides match TRBD2. Germline CDR1 is MNHEY and CDR2 is SVGAGI. The V segment lost 8 bases and the J segment 7 bases; nucleotides outside the gene matches: 12. The CDR3 is 15 residues long. CDR3 amino acids: CASWREGLGMNEQFF. CDR3 nucleotides: TGTGCCAGCTGGCGGGAGGGACTAGGAATGAATGAGCAGTTCTTC.

The chain joins TRBV9 to TRBJ2-1; 7 nucleotides agree with TRBD2. This CDR3 is built from 13 residues. V lost 4 bases, J lost 6 bases, and 4 bases stayed unmatched. Germline lookup yields CDR1 SGDLS and CDR2 YYNGEE. The CDR3 region is CASSLRTSNEQFF. The DNA for the CDR3 is TGTGCCAGCAGCCTCAGGACTAGCAATGAGCAGTTCTTC.

This chain links TRBV6-1 with TRBJ1-2, with 8 nucleotides matching TRBD1. CDR3 length equals 18 residues. The germline V gene encodes CDR1 MNHNS and CDR2 SASEGT. V was pared by 1 base and J by 7 bases, with 17 bases of the junction left unmatched. The DNA of the CDR3 is TGTGCCAGCAGTGAAGGTGGATTAGGAACAGGGGGTTTTCGTGGCTACACCTTC. It specifies CASSEGGLGTGGFRGYTF.

This chain's CDR3 is CASSLWSGTGTQNNSPLHF. The CDR3 DNA is TGTGCCAGCAGTTTATGGTCCGGGACAGGCACCCAAAATAATTCACCCCTCCACTTT. This chain links TRBV28 with TRBJ1-6; 8 bases fit TRBD1. The CDR3 runs to 19 residues. Germline CDR1 MDHEN, CDR2 SYDVKM. V shed 0 bases and J 5 bases; nucleotides not matched to a gene: 12.

The chain combines TRBV1 with TRBJ2-1; the D call of TRBD2 is as the table states it, not checked on the DNA. TRBV1 is recorded as a pseudogene. This CDR3 is built from 15 residues. In nucleotides, the CDR3 is TGCACCAGCAGCCATGGGGGGGGGCCTGGGAATGAGCAGTTCTTC. This sequence encodes CTSSHGGGPGNEQFF.

J is TRBJ1-1 and V is TRBV7-9; 7 bases fit TRBD1. This CDR3 is 15 amino acids long. The germline gives CDR1 SEHNR, CDR2 FQNEAQ (reference sequence). With V trimmed by 4 bases and J by 0 bases, 5 bases remained unmatched. CDR3 in amino acids: CASSSRDSLNTEAFF. For the CDR3, the DNA is TGTGCCAGCAGCTCCCGGGACAGCTTGAACACTGAAGCTTTCTTT.